This passage covers 30 T cell receptor beta chains from one sample sequenced in a study of cytomegalovirus exposure and HLA in healthy donors (dated by TCRdb to the late 2010s). The method behind the library was the immunoSEQ multiplex PCR assay. For the multiplex PCR, a mixture combining 60 forward primers for TCR Vbeta segments and 13 reverse primers for TCR Jbeta segments was used. In TCRdb, the immuneACCESS table is reduced to in-frame sequences with V and J assigned. These tables do not hold every clone; where another copy was compared, an unresolved V gene accounts for under half, and the others remain unexplained. This sample lists about 190,000 clones; about 80% were detected once. Jointly, the top ten make up 0.9% to 1.2% of the sample. The source material was PBMCs. The receptors come from a woman in her thirties or forties in good health and CMV-seronegative.

The genes are TRBV7-2 and TRBJ1-2; 9 nucleotides match TRBD1. V was pared by 4 bases and J by 4 bases, with 4 bases of the junction left unmatched. In germline, CDR1 is SGHTA, CDR2 FQGNSA. There are 14 residues in the CDR3. CDR3 in amino acids: CASSSDRGLYGYTF. In DNA form, the CDR3 reads TGTGCCAGCAGCTCGGACAGGGGCCTCTATGGCTACACCTTC.

The chain is built from TRBV7-9 and TRBJ1-2; 12 nucleotides agree with TRBD1. Germline CDR1 and CDR2: SEHNR and FQNEAQ (reference sequence). Trimming cost V 11 bases and J 4 bases; bases outside gene matches: 14. The CDR3 is 16 amino acids. As DNA, the CDR3 is TGTGCCTGCACCCCGGGACAGGGGGCGCGGGGCTATGGCTACACCTTC. It yields the protein CACTPGQGARGYGYTF. Full variable domain (remainder filled in from reference TRBV7-9 and TRBJ1-2): DTGVSQNPRHKITKRGQNVTFRCDPISEHNRLYWYRQTLGQGPEFLTYFQNEAQLEKSRLLSDRFSAERPKGSFSTLEIQRTEQGDSAMYLCACTPGQGARGYGYTFGSGTRLTVV.

The chain is built from TRBV30 and TRBJ1-1, with D unresolved. Germline V CDR1 and CDR2: GTSNPN, SVGIG (reference sequence). CDR3 length: 14 amino acids. Deletions cut 4 bases from V and 0 bases from J, with 12 bases between. The CDR3 reads CAWKTGPMNTEAFF. CDR3 bases: TGTGCCTGGAAAACGGGTCCGATGAACACTGAAGCTTTCTTT.

The chain couples TRBV27 to TRBJ1-4; TRBD1 matches 7 bases. The CDR3 consists of 16 residues. J gave up 4 bases and V 1 base, and 6 bases lay outside the gene matches. Looked up from germline, CDR1 is MNHEY and CDR2 is SMNVEV (reference sequence). CDR3: CASSLWGQRLNEKLFF. DNA for the CDR3: TGTGCCAGCAGTTTATGGGGACAGAGACTTAATGAAAAACTGTTTTTT.

The table lists this clone with a count of one. This chain links TRBV19 with TRBJ2-1; 9 nucleotides agree with TRBD1. The V gene's germline CDR1 is LNHDA and CDR2 SQIVND (reference sequence). V dropped 6 bases and J dropped 4; count of bases not matched to a gene: 7. CDR3 length equals 15 residues. The CDR3, as DNA: TGTGCCAGTAGCCGTACAGGGGGCGCTTACAATGAGCAGTTCTTC. This translates into CASSRTGGAYNEQFF. The whole variable domain, remainder taken from reference TRBV19 and TRBJ2-1, is DGGITQSPKYLFRKEGQNVTLSCEQNLNHDAMYWYRQDPGQGLRLIYYSQIVNDFQKGDIAEGYSVSREKKESFPLTVTSAQKNPTAFYLCASSRTGGAYNEQFFGPGTRLTVL.

The gene calls are TRBV5-1 and TRBJ1-1; 9 bases map to TRBD1. This CDR3 is 15 amino acids long. The junction had 7 bases not matched to a gene; V was cut back by 7 bases and J by 0 bases. The germline V gene has CDR1 SGHRS and CDR2 YFSETQ. The DNA for the CDR3 is TGCGCCAGCTCTACAGGGGGCGGGTTGAACACTGAAGCTTTCTTT. Translation: CASSTGGGLNTEAFF.

The chain uses TRBV5-1 and TRBJ2-1, with 9 bases aligning to TRBD2. V trimming: 2 bases; J trimming: 8 bases; junction bases outside the gene matches: 11. Per the germline V gene, CDR1 is SGHRS and CDR2 is YFSETQ. CDR3 length: 16 residues. The CDR3 coding sequence is TGCGCCAGCAGCTTCCTAGGGCGGGAGGGCCACGATGAGCAGTTCTTC. It is translated as CASSFLGREGHDEQFF.

The V gene is TRBV9, the J gene TRBJ2-1; 10 nucleotides agree with TRBD2. V was clipped by 3 bases and J by 9 bases; unmatched bases: 6. This CDR3 contains 14 residues. Looked up from germline, CDR1 is SGDLS and CDR2 is YYNGEE. The CDR3 is CASSAAGGPGEQFF. CDR3 coding DNA: TGTGCCAGCAGCGCAGCGGGAGGGCCGGGTGAGCAGTTCTTC.

The chain recombines TRBV7-2 with TRBJ2-5, with D tentatively TRBD1 (6 bases). Trimming pared 6 bases from V and 1 base from J, leaving 12 bases between. CDR1 SGHTA and CDR2 FQGNSA come from the germline V gene. This CDR3 comprises 14 residues. CDR3 amino acids: CASRTDSGQETQYF. CDR3 DNA sequence: TGTGCCAGCAGGACGGACAGCGGCCAAGAGACCCAGTACTTC.

The V gene is TRBV13, the J gene TRBJ2-1; TRBD2 matches 9 bases. After removal of 2 bases from V and 0 bases from J, the junction contained 5 bases not matched to a gene. The CDR3 covers 17 residues. Germline V gene lookup returns CDR1 PRHDT and CDR2 FYEKMQ (reference sequence). The CDR3 spells CASSLNPTSGSYNEQFF. The DNA of the CDR3 is TGTGCCAGCAGCTTAAATCCGACTAGCGGCTCCTACAATGAGCAGTTCTTC. Combining the CDR3 with reference TRBV13 and TRBJ2-1 gives the whole variable domain AAGVIQSPRHLIKEKRETATLKCYPIPRHDTVYWYQQGPGQDPQFLISFYEKMQSDKGSIPDRFSAQQFSDYHSELNMSSLELGDSALYFCASSLNPTSGSYNEQFFGPGTRLTVL.

This chain joins TRBV19 and TRBJ2-3; 8 nucleotides line up with TRBD2. Germline V lookup: CDR1 LNHDA, CDR2 SQIVND (reference sequence). CDR3 length: 15 residues. Trimming at V came to 5 bases and at J to 7 bases, leaving 11 bases not matched to a gene. CDR3 sequence: CASSGSVAGPNTQYF. The CDR3, as DNA: TGTGCCAGTAGTGGTTCGGTAGCGGGACCGAATACGCAGTATTTT.

J is TRBJ2-3 and V is TRBV5-1; 8 bases align to TRBD2. Per germline, CDR1 SGHRS and CDR2 YFSETQ. The CDR3 sequence is 16 residues long. The junction had 7 bases not matched to a gene; V was cut back by 2 bases and J by 2 bases. Written as DNA, the CDR3 is TGCGCCAGCAGCTTCAGAGCGGGAGCATCCACAGATACGCAGTATTTT. This translates into CASSFRAGASTDTQYF. The variable domain in full, completed from reference TRBV5-1 and TRBJ2-3, reads KAGVTQTPRYLIKTRGQQVTLSCSPISGHRSVSWYQQTPGQGLQFLFEYFSETQRNKGNFPGRFSGRQFSNSRSEMNVSTLELGDSALYLCASSFRAGASTDTQYFGPGTRLTVL.

By sample fraction, this clone is medium-sized. The chain joins TRBV6-1 to TRBJ2-2; D gene uncertain. V was cut by 1 base and J by 3 bases, with 3 bases left in between. The CDR3 covers 13 residues. CDR1 MNHNS and CDR2 SASEGT come from the germline V gene. The CDR3 DNA sequence: TGTGCCAGCAGTGAAGGAGACACCGGGGAGCTGTTTTTT. Residues: CASSEGDTGELFF.

This clone was detected a few times. This rearrangement joins TRBV14 to TRBJ1-1; weak D call: TRBD1 (6 bases). Per germline, CDR1 SGHDN and CDR2 FVKESK. The germline V and J ends were trimmed by 3 bases and 11 bases, with 13 bases remaining between them. The CDR3 runs 12 residues. CDR3 in amino acids: CASSQVGGAAFF. CDR3 in DNA: TGTGCCAGCAGCCAGGTGGGGGGGGCGGCTTTCTTT.

The chain recombines TRBV7-9 with TRBJ1-4, with 7 bases matching TRBD1. The J segment lost 7 bases and the V segment lost 5 bases, leaving 10 bases of the junction unmatched. This CDR3 spans 15 amino acids. CDR1 SEHNR and CDR2 FQNEAQ come from the germline V gene (reference sequence). CDR3 protein: CASSRRQGEGEKLFF. CDR3 bases: TGTGCCAGCAGCCGACGACAGGGAGAAGGTGAAAAACTGTTTTTT.

This clone was seen more than once but under ten times. The chain links TRBV11-3 to TRBJ2-3; the D gene is possibly TRBD2 (6 bases). Germline CDR1 and CDR2: SGHNT and YENEEA. The CDR3 runs to 16 residues. The V gene lost 5 bases and the J gene lost 0 bases, with 15 bases spanning the gap. Written as DNA, the CDR3 is TGTGCCAGCAGCGACTTGGGCGGGGCTAGCACAGATACGCAGTATTTT. This sequence encodes CASSDLGGASTDTQYF.

This clone is a singleton in its sample. At one end, the junction sequence differs from germline, possibly due to a read error. The rearrangement links TRBV7-7 to TRBJ2-3; 8 positions agree with TRBD2. The CDR3 totals 15 residues. The germline V gene has CDR1 SSHAT and CDR2 FNYEAQ (reference sequence). The CDR3 DNA is TGTGCTAGCAGCGCCGGACTAGCCGAGGCAGATACGCAGTATTTT. Translated, it gives CASSAGLAEADTQYF.

The J gene is TRBJ1-5, the V gene TRBV19; the D gene is possibly TRBD1 (5 bases). Trimming pared 5 bases from V and 4 bases from J, leaving 12 bases between. This CDR3 contains 14 residues. The germline V gene has CDR1 LNHDA and CDR2 SQIVND (reference sequence). The CDR3 loop reads CASSPTQGNQPQHF. CDR3 DNA sequence: TGTGCCAGTAGTCCAACCCAGGGTAATCAGCCCCAGCATTTT. The complete variable domain, with remaining parts taken from reference TRBV19 and TRBJ1-5, reads DGGITQSPKYLFRKEGQNVTLSCEQNLNHDAMYWYRQDPGQGLRLIYYSQIVNDFQKGDIAEGYSVSREKKESFPLTVTSAQKNPTAFYLCASSPTQGNQPQHFGDGTRLSIL.

The chain is built from TRBV29-1 and TRBJ1-2; a possible D gene is TRBD1 (5 bases). Germline assignment: CDR1 SQVTM and CDR2 ANQGSEA. Trimming stripped 4 bases from V and 2 bases from J, with 11 bases between. The CDR3 consists of 13 residues. CDR3 loop: CSVGSRGNYGYTF. The CDR3 DNA reads TGCAGCGTTGGGTCGCGGGGGAACTATGGCTACACCTTC.

J is TRBJ1-2 and V is TRBV27, with 9 bases aligning to TRBD1. Trimming at V came to 5 bases and at J to 6 bases, leaving 10 bases not matched to a gene. The CDR3 runs to 15 residues. Germline-derived CDR1 and CDR2 are MNHEY and SMNVEV (reference sequence). The CDR3 region has the DNA TGTGCCAGCAGTGTACCGGGACAGGGAAGGGATGGCTACACCTTC. Protein sequence: CASSVPGQGRDGYTF.

This clone was seen more than once but under ten times. V gene TRBV7-8 combines with J gene TRBJ2-1; D is possibly TRBD1 (6 bases). Germline V CDR1 and CDR2: SGHVS, FQNEAQ. With 2 bases removed from V and 9 bases from J, the gap between germline ends came to 14 bases. This CDR3 region has 14 residues. The CDR3 here is CASSLRQGLVEQFF. CDR3 nucleotides: TGTGCCAGCAGCTTAAGGCAGGGGTTGGTTGAGCAGTTCTTC.

V usage is TRBV5-4 and J usage is TRBJ2-7; maybe TRBD2 (7 bases). Trimming shortened V by 4 bases and J by 1 base, and 15 bases separated the two germline ends. The CDR3 spans 15 residues. Looked up from germline, CDR1 is SGHNT and CDR2 is YYREEE (reference sequence). CDR3 sequence: CASSPGGRVSYEQYF. CDR3 bases: TGTGCCAGCAGCCCCGGGGGGCGTGTATCCTACGAGCAGTACTTC.

The chain joins TRBV9 to TRBJ2-7, with 10 bases lining up with TRBD2. The CDR3 spans 15 residues. Per germline, CDR1 SGDLS and CDR2 YYNGEE. Unmatched junction bases numbered 6, after V lost 0 bases and J lost 6 bases. The CDR3 DNA reads TGTGCCAGCAGCGTAGAAGCGGGAGGGAGTGTCGAGCAGTACTTC. Translation: CASSVEAGGSVEQYF.

This clone came up once. This chain joins TRBV27 and TRBJ2-1; tentatively, D is TRBD2 (5 bases). Germline V CDR1 and CDR2: MNHEY, SMNVEV (reference sequence). This CDR3 region has 12 residues. The germline V and J ends were trimmed by 7 bases and 6 bases, with 10 bases remaining between them. CDR3: CASTSSLNEQFF. CDR3 nucleotide sequence: TGTGCCAGCACTTCTAGCCTCAATGAGCAGTTCTTC.

V gene TRBV5-8 combines with J gene TRBJ1-2, with 7 bases that match TRBD1. J was trimmed by 0 bases and V by 1 base; bases with no gene match: 3. CDR3 size: 15 residues. Germline values: CDR1 SGHTS, CDR2 YDEGEE. The CDR3 DNA is TGTGCCAGCAGCTTGTTCCAGGGGGCTAACTATGGCTACACCTTC. Amino acid sequence: CASSLFQGANYGYTF.

The V and J genes are TRBV5-5 and TRBJ1-1; D unresolved. The CDR3 is 14 residues long. V shed 1 base and J shed 1 base, with 8 bases lying between them. Germline V lookup: CDR1 SGHKS, CDR2 YYEKEE (reference sequence). CDR3 DNA: TGTGCCAGCAGCTTGATTACCAGGAACACTGAAGCTTTCTTT. Translation gives CASSLITRNTEAFF. The variable domain in full, completed from reference TRBV5-5 and TRBJ1-1, reads DAGVTQSPTHLIKTRGQQVTLRCSPISGHKSVSWYQQVLGQGPQFIFQYYEKEERGRGNFPDRFSARQFPNYSSELNVNALLLGDSALYLCASSLITRNTEAFFGQGTRLTVV.

The rearrangement uses TRBV5-1 and TRBJ1-1; 11 bases align to TRBD1. The CDR3 spans 17 residues. Germline CDR1 reads SGHRS; CDR2 reads YFSETQ. V shed 2 bases, J shed 4 bases, and the junction held 10 bases outside the gene matches. The CDR3 spells CASSLGKDRGLGTEAFF. For the CDR3, the DNA is TGCGCCAGCAGCTTAGGAAAGGACAGGGGGCTTGGCACTGAAGCTTTCTTT.

This chain uses TRBV7-2 with TRBJ1-1; D is unresolved. From germline, CDR1 is SGHTA and CDR2 FQGNSA. The CDR3 length is 14 residues. Trimming removed 5 bases from V and 1 base from J, with 11 bases in between. The CDR3 DNA is TGTGCCAGCAGCGTACAGAACTGGAACACTGAAGCTTTCTTT. This translates into CASSVQNWNTEAFF.

The table lists this clone with a few counts. V and J are TRBV19 and TRBJ2-1; D perhaps matches TRBD1 (6 bases). The V end was cut by 1 base, the J end by 9 bases, with 16 bases between. Looked up from germline, CDR1 is LNHDA and CDR2 is SQIVND (reference sequence). CDR3 length: 15 residues. The CDR3 spells CASSIGLTQTGEQFF. Here the CDR3 DNA reads TGTGCCAGTAGTATAGGTTTGACACAGACAGGTGAGCAGTTCTTC.

The V call is TRBV5-6, the J call TRBJ1-3, with D uncertain. The V gene lost 0 bases and the J gene lost 1 base, with 11 bases spanning the gap. This CDR3 spans 16 amino acids. Germline CDR1 SGHDT, CDR2 YYEEEE. CDR3 region: CASSLEGVRSGNTIYF. Written as DNA, the CDR3 is TGTGCCAGCAGCTTGGAGGGAGTCCGATCTGGAAACACCATATATTTT.